This T cell receptor (beta chain) comes out of a study of T cell responses to AZD1222 COVID-19 vaccine. Broader study findings: Scientists sampled the repertoires only once the peak T cell response had passed. Nearly half of spike-specific TCRs reportedly go after variant regions that carry no mutations. CD4 TCRs linked to vaccination spanned spike, dominating at 160-218 and 743-854.

Here immunoSEQ multiplex PCR was the method, and the copy in TCRdb shows in-frame clones only, minus some. Altogether some 150,000 clones are present, roughly nine tenths being singletons, with the ten largest covering about 2.7%. With respect to this clone: Its cognate antigen is unknown.

The sequences come from peripheral blood, collected on day 0 of AZD1222 vaccination. This TCR was sampled from an adult in good health.

CDR3 in DNA: TGTGCCAGCAGTTTCCCTAGGACAGATACGCAGTATTTT. Its protein product is CASSFPRTDTQYF. The chain uses TRBV6-6 and TRBJ2-3; D is unresolved. The CDR3 is 13 amino acids. Germline lookup yields CDR1 MNHNY and CDR2 SVGAGI (reference sequence). Between the trimmed V and J ends, which lost 4 bases and 3 bases, there was a span of 8 bases.